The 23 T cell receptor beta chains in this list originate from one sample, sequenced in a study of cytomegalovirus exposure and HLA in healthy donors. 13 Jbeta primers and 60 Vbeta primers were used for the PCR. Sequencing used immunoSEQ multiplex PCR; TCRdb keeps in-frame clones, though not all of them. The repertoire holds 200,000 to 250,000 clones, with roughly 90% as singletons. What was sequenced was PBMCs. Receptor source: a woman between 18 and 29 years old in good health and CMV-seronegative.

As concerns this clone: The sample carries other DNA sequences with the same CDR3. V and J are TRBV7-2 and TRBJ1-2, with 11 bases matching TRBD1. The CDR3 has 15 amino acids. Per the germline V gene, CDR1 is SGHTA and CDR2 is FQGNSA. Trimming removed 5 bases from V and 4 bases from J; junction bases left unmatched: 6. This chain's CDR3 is CASSLRDRGTYGYTF. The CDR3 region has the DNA TGTGCCAGCAGCCTCCGGGACAGGGGGACCTATGGCTACACCTTC.

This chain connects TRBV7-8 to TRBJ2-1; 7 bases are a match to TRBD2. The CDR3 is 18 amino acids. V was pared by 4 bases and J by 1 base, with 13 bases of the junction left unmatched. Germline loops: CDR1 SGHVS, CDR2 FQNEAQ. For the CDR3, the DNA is TGTGCCAGCAGCTCCGACCCGACTAGCCCCCTTTCCTACAATGAGCAGTTCTTC. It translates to CASSSDPTSPLSYNEQFF.

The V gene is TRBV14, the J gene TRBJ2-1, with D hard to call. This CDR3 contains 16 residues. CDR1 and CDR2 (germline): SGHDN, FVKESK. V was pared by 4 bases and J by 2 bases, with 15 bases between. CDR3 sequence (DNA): TGTGCCAGCAGCCCCGCGACTGTGATCCCCTACAATGAGCAGTTCTTC. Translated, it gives CASSPATVIPYNEQFF.

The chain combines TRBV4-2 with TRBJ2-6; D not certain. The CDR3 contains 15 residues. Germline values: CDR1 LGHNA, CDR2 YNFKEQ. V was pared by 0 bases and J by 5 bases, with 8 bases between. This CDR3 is CASSQDEVRANVLTF. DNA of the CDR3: TGTGCCAGCAGCCAAGACGAGGTGAGGGCCAACGTCCTGACTTTC.

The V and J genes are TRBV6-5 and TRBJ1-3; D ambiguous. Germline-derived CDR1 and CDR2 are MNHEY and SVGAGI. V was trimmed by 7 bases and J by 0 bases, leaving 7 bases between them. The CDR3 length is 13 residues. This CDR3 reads CASMAGSGNTIYF. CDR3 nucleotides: TGTGCCAGCATGGCGGGCTCTGGAAACACCATATATTTT.

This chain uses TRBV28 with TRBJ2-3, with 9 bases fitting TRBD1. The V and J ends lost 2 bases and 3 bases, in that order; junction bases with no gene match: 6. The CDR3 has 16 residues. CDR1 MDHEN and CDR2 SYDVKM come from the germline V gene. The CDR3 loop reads CASSLPGQGITDTQYF. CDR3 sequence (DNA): TGTGCCAGCAGTTTACCAGGACAGGGGATAACAGATACGCAGTATTTT.

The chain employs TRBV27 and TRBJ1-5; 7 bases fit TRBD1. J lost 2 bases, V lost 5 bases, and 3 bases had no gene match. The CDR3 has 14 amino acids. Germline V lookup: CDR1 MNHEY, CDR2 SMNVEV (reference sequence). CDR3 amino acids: CASSRTGGNQPQHF. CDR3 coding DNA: TGTGCCAGCAGTCGTACAGGGGGCAATCAGCCCCAGCATTTT.

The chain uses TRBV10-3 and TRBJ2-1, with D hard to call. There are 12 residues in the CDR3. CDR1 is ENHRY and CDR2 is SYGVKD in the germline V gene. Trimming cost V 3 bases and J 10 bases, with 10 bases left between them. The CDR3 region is CAISDPVLEQFF. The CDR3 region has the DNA TGTGCCATCAGTGACCCCGTATTAGAGCAGTTCTTC.

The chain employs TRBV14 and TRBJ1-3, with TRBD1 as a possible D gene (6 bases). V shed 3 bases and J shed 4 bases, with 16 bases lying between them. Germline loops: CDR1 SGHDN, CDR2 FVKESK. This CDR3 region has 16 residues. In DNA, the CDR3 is TGTGCCAGCAGCCAGACCAGGGGTTGGAAAGGAAACACCATATATTTT. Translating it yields CASSQTRGWKGNTIYF.

In nucleotides, the CDR3 is TGTGCCAGTAGTATATCGAGCGGGAGCTCCTACGAGCAGTACTTC. Encoded protein: CASSISSGSSYEQYF. The chain has TRBV19 and TRBJ2-7, with 8 bases matching TRBD2. CDR1 is LNHDA and CDR2 is SQIVND in the germline V gene (reference sequence). The CDR3 has 15 amino acids. The trim removed 2 bases at V and 0 bases at J, leaving 3 bases unmatched.

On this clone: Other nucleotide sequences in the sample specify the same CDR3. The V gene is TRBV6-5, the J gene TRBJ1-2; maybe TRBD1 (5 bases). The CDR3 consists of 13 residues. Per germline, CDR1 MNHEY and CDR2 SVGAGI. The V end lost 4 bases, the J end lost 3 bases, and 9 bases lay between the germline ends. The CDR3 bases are TGTGCCAGCAGTTTAACGGGGGACTATGGCTACACCTTC. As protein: CASSLTGDYGYTF.

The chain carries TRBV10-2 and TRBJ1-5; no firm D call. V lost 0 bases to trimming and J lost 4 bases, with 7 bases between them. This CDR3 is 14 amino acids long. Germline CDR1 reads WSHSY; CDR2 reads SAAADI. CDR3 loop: CASSESNENQPQHF. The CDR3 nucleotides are TGCGCCAGCAGTGAGTCCAATGAGAATCAGCCCCAGCATTTT.

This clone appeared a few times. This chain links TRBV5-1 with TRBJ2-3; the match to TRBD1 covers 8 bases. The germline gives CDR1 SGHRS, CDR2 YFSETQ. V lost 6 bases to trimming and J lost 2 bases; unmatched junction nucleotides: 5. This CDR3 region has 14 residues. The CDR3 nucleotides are TGCGCCAGCAACCGGGACAGGTACACAGATACGCAGTATTTT. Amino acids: CASNRDRYTDTQYF.

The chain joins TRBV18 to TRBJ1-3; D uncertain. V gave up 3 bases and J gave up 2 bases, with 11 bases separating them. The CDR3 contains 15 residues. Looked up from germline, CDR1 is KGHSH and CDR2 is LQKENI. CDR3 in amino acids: CASSPPEVAGNTIYF. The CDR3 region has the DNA TGTGCCAGCTCACCCCCGGAGGTTGCTGGAAACACCATATATTTT.

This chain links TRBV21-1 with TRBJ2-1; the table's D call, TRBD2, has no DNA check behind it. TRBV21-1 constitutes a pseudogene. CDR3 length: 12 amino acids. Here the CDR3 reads CASSLPGDEQFF. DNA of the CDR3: TGTGCCAGCAGCCTCCCGGGGGATGAGCAGTTCTTC.

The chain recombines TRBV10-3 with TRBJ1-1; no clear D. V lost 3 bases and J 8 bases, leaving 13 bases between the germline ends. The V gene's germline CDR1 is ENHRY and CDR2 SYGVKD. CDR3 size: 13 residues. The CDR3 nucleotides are TGTGCCATCAGTGAACGGCAGGAATTAGAAGCTTTCTTT. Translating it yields CAISERQELEAFF.

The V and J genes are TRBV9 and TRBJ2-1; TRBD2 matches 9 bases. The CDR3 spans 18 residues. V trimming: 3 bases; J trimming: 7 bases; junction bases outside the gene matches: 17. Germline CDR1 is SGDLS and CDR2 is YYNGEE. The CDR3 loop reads CASSAGGVGSGSWNEQFF. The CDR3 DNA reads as TGTGCCAGCAGCGCGGGGGGAGTGGGTAGCGGGAGTTGGAATGAGCAGTTCTTC.

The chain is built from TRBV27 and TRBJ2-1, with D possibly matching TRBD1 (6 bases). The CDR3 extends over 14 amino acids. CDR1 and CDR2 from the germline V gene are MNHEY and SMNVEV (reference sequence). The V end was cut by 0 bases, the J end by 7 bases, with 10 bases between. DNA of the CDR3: TGTGCCAGCAGTTTATCATTACAGGGTAATGAGCAGTTCTTC. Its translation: CASSLSLQGNEQFF.

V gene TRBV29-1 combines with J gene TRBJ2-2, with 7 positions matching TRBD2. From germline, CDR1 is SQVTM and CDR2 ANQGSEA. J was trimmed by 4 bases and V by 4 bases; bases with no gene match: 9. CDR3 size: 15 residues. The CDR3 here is CSVAPGTTRTGELFF. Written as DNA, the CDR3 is TGCAGCGTTGCCCCCGGGACTACGCGCACCGGGGAGCTGTTTTTT.

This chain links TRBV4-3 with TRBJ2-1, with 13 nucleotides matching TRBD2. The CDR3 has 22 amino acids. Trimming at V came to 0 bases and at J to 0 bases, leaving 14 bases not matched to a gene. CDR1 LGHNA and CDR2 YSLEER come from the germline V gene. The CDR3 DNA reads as TGCGCCAGCAGCCAAGATATCGATCGGACTAGCGGGAGTCGGAGCTCCTACAATGAGCAGTTCTTC. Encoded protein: CASSQDIDRTSGSRSSYNEQFF.

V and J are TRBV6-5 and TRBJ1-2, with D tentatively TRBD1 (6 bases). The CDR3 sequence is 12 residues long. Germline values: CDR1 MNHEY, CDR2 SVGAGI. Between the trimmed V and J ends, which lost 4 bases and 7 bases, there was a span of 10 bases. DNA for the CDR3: TGTGCCAGCAGTTCAGGGGAGATTGGCTACACCTTC. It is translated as CASSSGEIGYTF.

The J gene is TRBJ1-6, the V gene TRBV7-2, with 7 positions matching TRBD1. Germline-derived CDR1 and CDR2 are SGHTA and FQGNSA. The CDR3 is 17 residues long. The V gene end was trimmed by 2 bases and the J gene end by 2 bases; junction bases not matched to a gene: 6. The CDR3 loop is CASSLRGTEPYNSPLHF. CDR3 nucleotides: TGTGCCAGCAGCTTACGTGGGACAGAGCCCTATAATTCACCCCTCCACTTT.

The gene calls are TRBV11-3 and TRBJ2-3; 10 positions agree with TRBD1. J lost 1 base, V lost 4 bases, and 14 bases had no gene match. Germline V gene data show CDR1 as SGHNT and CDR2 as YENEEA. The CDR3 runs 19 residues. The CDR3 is CASSSRIVPGTGGTDTQYF. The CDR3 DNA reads TGTGCCAGCAGCTCAAGGATTGTCCCGGGGACAGGGGGCACAGATACGCAGTATTTT. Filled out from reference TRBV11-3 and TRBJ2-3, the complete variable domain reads EAGVVQSPRYKIIEKKQPVAFWCNPISGHNTLYWYLQNLGQGPELLIRYENEEAVDDSQLPKDRFSAERLKGVDSTLKIQPAELGDSAVYLCASSSRIVPGTGGTDTQYFGPGTRLTVL.